This T cell receptor (beta chain) was profiled in a study of CXCR3-negative and CXCR3-positive naive CD8 T cells. Turning to the study itself: Per-library TRB read counts averaged about 1.5 +/- 0.3 million, adding up to 120 million to 150 million in total. Study-wide results and caveats: TCR interaction strength was inferred from TRB CDR3 physicochemistry, as CD5 matched across naive subsets. With CXCR3 expression partially decreased after cryopreservation, most assays relied on fresh PBMCs. Naive CXCR3-negative cells resembled naive CXCR3-positive cells in TRBV-TRBJ usage; memory cells differed.

With regard to this clonotype: Its antigen is not known.

TRB cDNA was prepared as libraries by UMI-labeled 5' RACE. TCRdb reprocessed the 5' RACE reads; each CDR3 protein has one entry and no DNA is given. The sample has over 45,000 distinct CDR3 sequences. The CDR3 has 15 amino acids. This TCR came from a human donor in good health. Some clones in this sample may be carry-over from other donors' samples. The chain employs TRBV12-3 or TRBV12-4 and TRBJ1-4; TCRdb designates TRBD1, a call that cannot be tested without DNA. The sample consisted of memory CD8+ T cells from blood. Here the CDR3 reads CASRSGGYNNEKLFF.